The 32 T cell receptor beta chains listed next were all sequenced from one sample in a study of shared clonotypes between healthy human individuals. Data came from immunoSEQ multiplex PCR; TCRdb stores just in-frame clones and leaves some out. Counted here are about 1.5 million clones, 95% to 99% occurring once; the ten biggest clones make up 0.45%. Sequencing input: naive CD4+ T cells sorted from blood. Described subset: CD45RA+ positively selected. All receptors derive from a man between 25 and 39 years old in good health.

The chain combines TRBV5-1 with TRBJ2-7; a possible D gene is TRBD2 (6 bases). Trimming stripped 0 bases from V and 4 bases from J, with 11 bases between. This CDR3 is 14 amino acids long. The germline V gene encodes CDR1 SGHRS and CDR2 YFSETQ. The CDR3 DNA sequence: TGCGCCAGCAGCTTGGTCGGGAGCCTTTACGAGCAGTACTTC. This encodes CASSLVGSLYEQYF. The complete variable domain, with remaining parts taken from reference TRBV5-1 and TRBJ2-7, reads KAGVTQTPRYLIKTRGQQVTLSCSPISGHRSVSWYQQTPGQGLQFLFEYFSETQRNKGNFPGRFSGRQFSNSRSEMNVSTLELGDSALYLCASSLVGSLYEQYFGPGTRLTVT.

The genes are TRBV28 and TRBJ2-4; TRBD1 matches at 7 bases. This CDR3 is built from 16 residues. V gave up 6 bases and J gave up 6 bases; unmatched junction bases: 14. Germline-derived CDR1 and CDR2 are MDHEN and SYDVKM. The CDR3 DNA is TGTGCCAGCAGGGAAACTAAGGACAGGAGGAGAAACATTCAGTACTTC. Translation gives CASRETKDRRRNIQYF. Full variable domain (missing parts from reference TRBV28 and TRBJ2-4): DVKVTQSSRYLVKRTGEKVFLECVQDMDHENMFWYRQDPGLGLRLIYFSYDVKMKEKGDIPEGYSVSREKKERFSLILESASTNQTSMYLCASRETKDRRRNIQYFGAGTRLSVL.

The chain joins TRBV5-1 to TRBJ2-7; possibly TRBD1 for D (6 bases). The CDR3 has 15 residues. V was clipped by 4 bases and J by 3 bases, with 17 bases between them. Germline-derived CDR1 and CDR2 are SGHRS and YFSETQ. CDR3: CASSTTGNLGYEQYF. The CDR3 nucleotides are TGCGCCAGCAGCACGACAGGAAATCTAGGCTACGAGCAGTACTTC.

J is TRBJ2-3 and V is TRBV4-3; tentatively, D is TRBD1 or TRBD2 (5 bases each). The CDR3 is 17 amino acids. Germline values: CDR1 LGHNA, CDR2 YSLEER. The V gene lost 1 base and the J gene lost 2 bases, with 16 bases spanning the gap. As DNA, the CDR3 is TGCGCCAGCAGCCAAGTGGCTACGGGACCCAACACAGATACGCAGTATTTT. Amino acids: CASSQVATGPNTDTQYF.

This chain uses TRBV11-2 with TRBJ2-5, with 7 nucleotides matching TRBD2. Trimming at V came to 1 base and at J to 3 bases, leaving 5 bases not matched to a gene. This CDR3 has 15 residues. Germline CDR1 and CDR2: SGHAT and FQNNGV. Here the CDR3 reads CASSLGLADEETQYF. The CDR3 DNA sequence: TGTGCCAGCAGCTTAGGCCTAGCGGATGAAGAGACCCAGTACTTC.

As to this clone: The same CDR3 arises from other DNA sequences in this sample as well. CDR3 DNA: TGCAGCGGGGGGAGCTCCTACAATGAGCAGTTCTTC. This translates into CSGGSSYNEQFF. J is TRBJ2-1 and V is TRBV29-1; D is possibly TRBD1 or TRBD2 (5 bases each). V lost 7 bases and J 0 bases, leaving 7 bases between the germline ends. The CDR3 has 12 residues. The germline gives CDR1 SQVTM, CDR2 ANQGSEA.

The DNA of the CDR3 is TGCGCCAGCAGCTTGGCAGGGACTAGCGGGAGCCGGGTTAGCACAGATACGCAGTATTTT. Its protein product is CASSLAGTSGSRVSTDTQYF. The chain uses TRBV5-1 and TRBJ2-3, with TRBD2 matching over 14 bases. This CDR3 contains 20 residues. CDR1 is SGHRS, CDR2 YFSETQ, per germline. Losses at the gene ends were 0 bases for V and 0 bases for J; bases not matched to a gene: 9.

The chain carries TRBV7-9 and TRBJ2-3; 9 nucleotides match TRBD1. Germline trimming cut 5 bases from V and 7 bases from J; bases unmatched to any gene: 22. This CDR3 spans 19 amino acids. The germline gives CDR1 SEHNR, CDR2 FQNEAQ (reference sequence). The CDR3 DNA reads as TGTGCCAGCAGCCCGAAATCGATTCCGGGACAGGGATTTCTTCATACGCAGTATTTT. Amino acid sequence: CASSPKSIPGQGFLHTQYF.

This chain uses TRBV28 with TRBJ1-2, with D perhaps matching TRBD1 (6 bases). Trimming removed 5 bases at V and 6 bases at J, with 22 bases between. The CDR3 totals 16 residues. CDR1 is MDHEN, CDR2 SYDVKM, per germline. The CDR3 region has the DNA TGTGCCAGCAGTCTCTATCACAGGGAGAGGTGGGATGGCTACACCTTC. Encoded protein: CASSLYHRERWDGYTF.

The rearrangement links TRBV11-3 to TRBJ1-1; possible D gene TRBD1, 6 bases. The ends were cut back, 5 bases at V and 1 base at J, with 11 bases in the middle. The CDR3 runs 14 residues. The germline V gene has CDR1 SGHNT and CDR2 YENEEA. CDR3 sequence reads: CASSATGTNTEAFF. The CDR3 DNA reads TGTGCCAGCAGCGCTACAGGGACGAACACTGAAGCTTTCTTT.

This clone showed up just once. The rearrangement uses TRBV18 and TRBJ2-7; a possible D gene is TRBD2 (6 bases). The V and J ends lost 0 bases and 3 bases respectively, with 12 bases between them. Germline V gene lookup returns CDR1 KGHSH and CDR2 LQKENI. The CDR3 consists of 15 residues. Here the CDR3 reads CASSPPGGPDYEQYF. The CDR3 DNA reads TGTGCCAGCTCACCACCGGGGGGTCCCGACTACGAGCAGTACTTC.

The CDR3 spells CASSFGDTYGYTF. CDR3 sequence (DNA): TGTGCCAGCAGCTTCGGGGACACCTATGGCTACACCTTC. The V call is TRBV7-9, the J call TRBJ1-2; D is possibly TRBD1 (6 bases). Between the trimmed V and J ends, which lost 3 bases and 4 bases, there was a span of 9 bases. There are 13 residues in the CDR3. The V gene's germline CDR1 is SEHNR and CDR2 FQNEAQ (reference sequence).

This rearrangement joins TRBV5-1 to TRBJ2-3, with TRBD2 as a possible D gene (5 bases). The CDR3 is made up of 17 amino acids. The germline V gene encodes CDR1 SGHRS and CDR2 YFSETQ. V lost 0 bases to trimming and J lost 3 bases, with 17 bases between them. CDR3 in DNA: TGCGCCAGCAGCTTGGATCCCTTAGAGGGCGGAACAGATACGCAGTATTTT. The encoded protein is CASSLDPLEGGTDTQYF.

This rearrangement joins TRBV2 to TRBJ2-5; D uncertain. Trimming shortened V by 8 bases and J by 0 bases, and 7 bases separated the two germline ends. The V gene's germline CDR1 is SNHLY and CDR2 FYNNEI. This CDR3 comprises 12 residues. CDR3 protein: CASLGYQETQYF. CDR3 in DNA: TGTGCCAGCTTGGGGTACCAAGAGACCCAGTACTTC.

The chain links TRBV7-3 to TRBJ2-1; D is uncertain. Germline CDR1 reads SGHTA; CDR2 reads FQGTGA. Trimming stripped 2 bases from V and 5 bases from J, with 7 bases between. CDR3 length: 13 residues. The CDR3 here is CASSLVADNEQFF. The CDR3 bases are TGTGCCAGCAGCTTAGTCGCGGACAATGAGCAGTTCTTC.

The rearrangement links TRBV7-2 to TRBJ1-4; D is undetermined. Germline V gene sequence: CDR1 SGHTA, CDR2 FQGNSA. This CDR3 is built from 13 residues. V was pared by 3 bases and J by 4 bases, with 6 bases between. Written as DNA, the CDR3 is TGTGCCAGCAGCTTTGGGGTTAATGAAAAACTGTTTTTT. It encodes CASSFGVNEKLFF.

The chain uses TRBV6-6 and TRBJ2-1; the match to TRBD2 covers 9 bases. The junction had 15 bases not matched to a gene; V was cut back by 6 bases and J by 9 bases. Germline V gene sequence: CDR1 MNHNY, CDR2 SVGAGI (reference sequence). The CDR3 loop spans 16 amino acids. The DNA of the CDR3 is TGTGCCAGCAGCTCCGCGGGAGGGCCTTTTACAACTGAGCAGTTCTTC. Translated: CASSSAGGPFTTEQFF.

CDR3 in DNA: TGTGCCAGCAGCCCTGGGAGACTAGCGGGCACAGATACGCAGTATTTT. Its protein product is CASSPGRLAGTDTQYF. The chain combines TRBV27 with TRBJ2-3, with 9 bases aligning to TRBD2. V shed 6 bases and J 1 base; nucleotides not matched to a gene: 8. This CDR3 is 16 amino acids long. The germline CDR1 and CDR2 sequences are MNHEY and SMNVEV (reference sequence).

The CDR3 loop is CASSPQGDYGYTF. In DNA, the CDR3 is TGCGCCAGCAGCCCACAGGGGGACTATGGCTACACCTTC. V gene TRBV5-1 combines with J gene TRBJ1-2; 8 positions match TRBD1. Germline V CDR1 and CDR2: SGHRS, YFSETQ. The CDR3 has 13 residues. With 4 bases clipped from V and 3 bases from J, the junction kept 2 bases outside the gene matches. The full variable domain, in which reference TRBV5-1 and TRBJ1-2 provide the parts outside the CDR3, is KAGVTQTPRYLIKTRGQQVTLSCSPISGHRSVSWYQQTPGQGLQFLFEYFSETQRNKGNFPGRFSGRQFSNSRSEMNVSTLELGDSALYLCASSPQGDYGYTFGSGTRLTVV.

The V gene is TRBV18, the J gene TRBJ2-5; 11 bases agree with TRBD2. CDR3 length: 18 amino acids. Germline V gene data show CDR1 as KGHSH and CDR2 as LQKENI. The junction had 13 bases not matched to a gene; V was cut back by 3 bases and J by 4 bases. CDR3 coding DNA: TGTGCCAGCTCACCGCTCGCACCTGGGCTAGCGGGAGGAGAGACCCAGTACTTC. Translated, it gives CASSPLAPGLAGGETQYF.

This clone was counted once. The chain is built from TRBV7-8 and TRBJ2-5; D may be TRBD2 (6 bases). The V end lost 5 bases, the J end lost 4 bases, and 26 bases lay between the germline ends. Germline V gene lookup returns CDR1 SGHVS and CDR2 FQNEAQ. The CDR3 runs 18 residues. CDR3 DNA sequence: TGTGCCAGCAGCCCCGGGGCTAGCTCCCGCCGGGGGTTAGAGACCCAGTACTTC. This gives the protein CASSPGASSRRGLETQYF. The full variable domain, with the rest looked up from reference TRBV7-8 and TRBJ2-5, is GAGVSQSPRYKVAKRGQDVALRCDPISGHVSLFWYQQALGQGPEFLTYFQNEAQLDKSGLPSDRFFAERPEGSVSTLKIQRTQQEDSAVYLCASSPGASSRRGLETQYFGPGTRLLVL.

J is TRBJ1-2 and V is TRBV7-9; the D gene is possibly TRBD1 (5 bases). CDR1 is SEHNR and CDR2 is FQNEAQ in the germline V gene (reference sequence). The CDR3 is 13 amino acids. V was trimmed by 3 bases and J by 4 bases, leaving 9 bases between them. The CDR3 reads CASSLGVFYGYTF. CDR3 nucleotide sequence: TGTGCCAGCAGCTTGGGGGTTTTCTATGGCTACACCTTC.

The chain couples TRBV6-5 to TRBJ1-5; TRBD1 aligns across 7 bases. The CDR3 has 13 residues. CDR1 and CDR2 from the germline V gene are MNHEY and SVGAGI. V gave up 6 bases and J gave up 4 bases; unmatched junction bases: 3. Written as DNA, the CDR3 is TGTGCCAGCAGAGAACAGGGGAATCAGCCCCAGCATTTT. This gives the protein CASREQGNQPQHF.

The genes are TRBV6-1 and TRBJ2-7, with TRBD1 as a possible D gene (6 bases). From germline, CDR1 is MNHNS and CDR2 SASEGT. Trimming left V 4 bases short and J 3 bases short, with 16 bases between. The CDR3 extends over 15 amino acids. This CDR3 reads CASSVAGTQGYEQYF. The CDR3 bases are TGTGCCAGCAGTGTTGCGGGCACACAGGGCTACGAGCAGTACTTC.

As for this clone: One end of the junction is discordant with germline, which a read error may explain. The chain employs TRBV27 and TRBJ2-1; 13 bases are a match to TRBD2. This CDR3 is 15 amino acids long. The germline gives CDR1 MNHEY, CDR2 SMNVEV (reference sequence). The CDR3 is CASSQLAGGRNGQFF. Here the CDR3 DNA reads TGTGCCAGCAGTCAACTAGCGGGAGGGAGAAATGGGCAGTTCTTC.

The chain joins TRBV9 to TRBJ2-7; TRBD1 matches 7 bases. CDR1 SGDLS and CDR2 YYNGEE come from the germline V gene. The CDR3 spans 15 residues. The trim removed 1 base at V and 0 bases at J, leaving 4 bases unmatched. The CDR3 loop is CASSVMGTASYEQYF. CDR3 DNA sequence: TGTGCCAGCAGCGTAATGGGGACAGCCTCCTACGAGCAGTACTTC.

The chain combines TRBV6-5 with TRBJ1-5, with TRBD1 matching 10 bases. The ends lost 4 bases at V and 6 bases at J; junction bases unmatched: 6. This CDR3 spans 15 amino acids. Germline values: CDR1 MNHEY, CDR2 SVGAGI. The CDR3 coding sequence is TGTGCCAGCAGTTTTGGACAGGGGGTAAGTCAGCCCCAGCATTTT. This translates into CASSFGQGVSQPQHF.

This chain links TRBV6-5 with TRBJ1-5; the match to TRBD1 covers 8 bases. Germline V gene sequence: CDR1 MNHEY, CDR2 SVGAGI. Unmatched junction bases numbered 7, after V lost 6 bases and J lost 6 bases. The CDR3 loop spans 14 amino acids. The CDR3, as DNA: TGTGCCAGCAGCCCCGGACAGGGAGGTCAGCCCCAGCATTTT. It specifies CASSPGQGGQPQHF.

The chain employs TRBV5-1 and TRBJ2-5, with D maybe TRBD2 (5 bases). The CDR3 runs 13 residues. Trimming stripped 0 bases from V and 7 bases from J, with 10 bases between. Germline V gene sequence: CDR1 SGHRS, CDR2 YFSETQ. The CDR3 protein is CASSLEGGVTQYF. DNA of the CDR3: TGCGCCAGCAGCTTGGAAGGAGGTGTGACCCAGTACTTC.

The V gene is TRBV5-4, the J gene TRBJ1-2; no clear D gene. The germline V gene has CDR1 SGHNT and CDR2 YYREEE (reference sequence). The CDR3 has 13 amino acids. Trimming cost V 1 base and J 8 bases, with 12 bases left between them. The CDR3 loop is CASSLQSSRGYTF. The CDR3 DNA is TGTGCCAGCAGCTTGCAATCTAGTCGAGGCTACACCTTC.

The rearrangement joins TRBV14 to TRBJ2-7; TRBD1 might be the D (5 bases). Germline lookup yields CDR1 SGHDN and CDR2 FVKESK. The CDR3 runs to 14 residues. Trimming took off 6 bases at V and 0 bases at J, with 12 bases between the two ends. Here the CDR3 DNA reads TGTGCCAGCAGTCCAACTGGGGCCTCCTACGAGCAGTACTTC. Translating it yields CASSPTGASYEQYF.

This clone was seen only once. J is TRBJ2-3 and V is TRBV30; D ambiguous. Between the trimmed V and J ends, which lost 0 bases and 6 bases, there was a span of 7 bases. This CDR3 has 12 amino acids. Germline V CDR1 and CDR2: GTSNPN, SVGIG (reference sequence). The CDR3 is CAWSVYEDTQYF. Written as DNA, the CDR3 is TGTGCCTGGAGTGTATACGAGGATACGCAGTATTTT.